The sequence of this T cell receptor (beta chain) was determined in a study of T-cell reconstitution after alpha-beta-depleted transplantation in children. Broader study findings: The origin of alpha-beta T cells about two months after transplant was reportedly several hundred expanded graft clones.

Germline assignment: CDR1 SGHVS and CDR2 FQNEAQ. The length of the CDR3 is 15 residues. V lost 5 bases, J lost 0 bases, and 3 bases stayed unmatched. Library preparation (for TCRbeta) was performed with unique molecular identifiers. One entry per CDR3 protein results from TCRdb running MiXCR on the PCR reads. The sample records about 78,000 distinct CDR3 sequences, around an eighth being singletons. Regarding this clonotype: As yet, its antigen is unknown.

The sequence came from a male patient between 2 and 10 years old who had a stem cell transplant for acute lymphoblastic leukemia, so the T cells may come from the graft donor. This chain joins TRBV7-8 and TRBJ2-2, with 7 bases that match TRBD1. The source material was PBMCs, mostly from graft donor cells, sampled 180 days after TCRalphabeta/CD19-depleted stem cell transplant. The DNA for the CDR3 is TGTGCCAGCAGCACTGGGACAGCGAACACCGGGGAGCTGTTTTTT. Amino acids: CASSTGTANTGELFF. Full variable domain (remainder filled in from reference TRBV7-8 and TRBJ2-2): GAGVSQSPRYKVAKRGQDVALRCDPISGHVSLFWYQQALGQGPEFLTYFQNEAQLDKSGLPSDRFFAERPEGSVSTLKIQRTQQEDSAVYLCASSTGTANTGELFFGEGSRLTVL.